The 21 T cell receptor beta chains presented below share a single source sample, sequenced in a study of lymphopenia after photon versus proton radiotherapy. Profiled with immunoSEQ multiplex PCR; TCRdb holds only in-frame clones, not every one. The sample consists of some 20,000 clones, 75% to 95% of them appearing once. The sample consisted of peripheral blood, taken from a patient treated with photon-based radiotherapy. All receptors derive from a man aged 60-69 years with pancreatic cancer.

The chain combines TRBV19 with TRBJ1-1, with TRBD1 identical over 12 bases. Trimming took 4 bases from V and 3 from J; bases not matched to a gene: 9. Germline V gives CDR1 LNHDA, CDR2 SQIVND (reference sequence). This CDR3 is built from 17 residues. The CDR3 bases are TGTGCCAGTAGTACAGTCCCGGGACAGGGGGCGTACACTGAAGCTTTCTTT. Amino acids: CASSTVPGQGAYTEAFF. The entire variable domain, with the rest obtained from reference TRBV19 and TRBJ1-1, is as follows: DGGITQSPKYLFRKEGQNVTLSCEQNLNHDAMYWYRQDPGQGLRLIYYSQIVNDFQKGDIAEGYSVSREKKESFPLTVTSAQKNPTAFYLCASSTVPGQGAYTEAFFGQGTRLTVV.

This rearrangement joins TRBV4-2 to TRBJ2-1; D is possibly TRBD1 (5 bases). The V gene's germline CDR1 is LGHNA and CDR2 YNFKEQ. The CDR3 length is 15 residues. V lost 0 bases, J lost 3 bases, and 9 bases lay in between. This CDR3 is CASSQDPQGYNEQFF. Here the CDR3 DNA reads TGTGCCAGCAGCCAAGATCCCCAGGGCTACAATGAGCAGTTCTTC.

The V gene is TRBV15, the J gene TRBJ2-7; 7 bases are a match to TRBD1. The CDR3 contains 15 residues. J was trimmed by 1 base and V by 5 bases; bases with no gene match: 8. Germline V CDR1 and CDR2: LNHNV, YYDKDF (reference sequence). The CDR3 sequence is CATSVMGQRSYEQYF. CDR3 DNA: TGTGCCACCAGCGTCATGGGACAGCGGTCCTACGAGCAGTACTTC.

This clone was seen once. This sequence joins TRBV7-9 and TRBJ2-1; TRBD2 is a possible D gene (5 bases). CDR1 SEHNR and CDR2 FQNEAQ come from the germline V gene (reference sequence). This CDR3 is built from 13 residues. The germline V and J ends were trimmed by 4 bases and 7 bases, with 11 bases remaining between them. This CDR3 is CASSSHQRNEQFF. The CDR3 nucleotides are TGTGCCAGCAGCTCACATCAGCGGAATGAGCAGTTCTTC.

This chain joins TRBV2 and TRBJ2-3, with TRBD2 as a possible D gene (5 bases). Trimming removed 2 bases from V and 0 bases from J, with 6 bases in between. The germline V gene has CDR1 SNHLY and CDR2 FYNNEI. The CDR3 consists of 14 residues. Here the CDR3 DNA reads TGTGCCAGCAGTGAACTAGCTAGCACAGATACGCAGTATTTT. Translation gives CASSELASTDTQYF.

A single count supports this clone. The gene calls are TRBV6-5 and TRBJ1-6; D remains ambiguous. The CDR3 has 16 residues. V lost 4 bases to trimming and J lost 3 bases, with 13 bases between them. Germline values: CDR1 MNHEY, CDR2 SVGAGI. The DNA for the CDR3 is TGTGCCAGCAGTTCAACCGGAAAGCACTATAATTCACCCCTCCACTTT. Amino acid sequence: CASSSTGKHYNSPLHF.

This clone showed up just once. The chain employs TRBV7-9 and TRBJ2-2; D is ambiguous. There are 14 residues in the CDR3. Between the trimmed V and J ends, which lost 1 base and 0 bases, there was a span of 3 bases. From germline, CDR1 is SEHNR and CDR2 FQNEAQ (reference sequence). CDR3 nucleotide sequence: TGTGCCAGCAGCTTAGGTACGAACACCGGGGAGCTGTTTTTT. It codes for CASSLGTNTGELFF.

The V and J genes are TRBV5-5 and TRBJ2-7; 11 bases map to TRBD1. This CDR3 has 14 residues. With V trimmed by 4 bases and J by 4 bases, 4 bases remained unmatched. Germline values: CDR1 SGHKS, CDR2 YYEKEE (reference sequence). CDR3 protein: CASSRTGGGYEQYF. In DNA, the CDR3 is TGTGCCAGCAGCAGGACAGGGGGCGGTTACGAGCAGTACTTC.

CDR3 region: CAWNPRDGGNYGYTF. DNA of the CDR3: TGTGCCTGGAACCCTCGGGACGGGGGGAACTATGGCTACACCTTC. This chain joins TRBV30 and TRBJ1-2; TRBD1 might be the D (5 bases). The CDR3 contains 15 residues. The germline V and J ends were trimmed by 4 bases and 2 bases, with 17 bases remaining between them. Germline lookup yields CDR1 GTSNPN and CDR2 SVGIG (reference sequence). Full variable domain (missing parts from reference TRBV30 and TRBJ1-2): SQTIHQWPATLVQPVGSPLSLECTVEGTSNPNLYWYRQAAGRGLQLLFYSVGIGQISSEVPQNLSASRPQDRQFILSSKKLLLSDSGFYLCAWNPRDGGNYGYTFGSGTRLTVV.

This clone was seen a single time. The rearrangement links TRBV7-2 to TRBJ1-2, with TRBD1 as a possible D gene (5 bases). V was shortened by 4 bases and J by 5 bases, with 11 bases between the two germline ends. Germline V CDR1 and CDR2: SGHTA, FQGNSA. The CDR3 sequence is 13 residues long. The chain's CDR3 is CASSSYAGYGYTF. DNA for the CDR3: TGTGCCAGCAGCTCATACGCAGGGTATGGCTACACCTTC.

The chain recombines TRBV25-1 with TRBJ2-7, with D possibly TRBD2 on 5 matching bases. V was trimmed by 2 bases and J by 0 bases, leaving 5 bases between them. Germline CDR1 reads MGHDK; CDR2 reads SYGVNS. The CDR3 sequence is 13 residues long. The CDR3 is CASSETSSYEQYF. As DNA, the CDR3 is TGTGCCAGCAGTGAAACTAGCTCCTACGAGCAGTACTTC.

In nucleotides, the CDR3 is TGTGCCAGCAGCATGGGACAGGGGATATACAATGAGCAGTTCTTC. This translates into CASSMGQGIYNEQFF. The chain uses TRBV5-4 and TRBJ2-1, with 10 bases matching TRBD1. CDR3 size: 15 residues. Germline V gene lookup returns CDR1 SGHNT and CDR2 YYREEE (reference sequence). V dropped 4 bases and J dropped 4; count of bases not matched to a gene: 5.

V usage is TRBV10-3 and J usage is TRBJ2-3; 7 nucleotides match TRBD2. V was clipped by 8 bases and J by 6 bases; unmatched bases: 2. The CDR3 has 11 amino acids. Looked up from germline, CDR1 is ENHRY and CDR2 is SYGVKD. The CDR3 DNA reads as TGTGCCATCCTGGGGGGGGATACGCAGTATTTT. This gives the protein CAILGGDTQYF.

This chain uses TRBV27 with TRBJ1-2, with D possibly being TRBD1 (6 bases). Trimming removed 1 base at V and 2 bases at J, with 11 bases between. CDR1 MNHEY and CDR2 SMNVEV come from the germline V gene (reference sequence). The CDR3 is made up of 15 amino acids. In DNA, the CDR3 is TGTGCCAGCAGTTTATGGGGGGCGCTGAACTATGGCTACACCTTC. This sequence encodes CASSLWGALNYGYTF.

V is TRBV30 and J is TRBJ2-2; D perhaps matches TRBD2 (5 bases). Germline V CDR1 and CDR2: GTSNPN, SVGIG (reference sequence). The germline V and J ends were trimmed by 0 bases and 7 bases, with 12 bases remaining between them. The CDR3 spans 14 residues. In nucleotides, the CDR3 is TGTGCCTGGAGTGTAGTGGCGGGCGGCGGGGAGCTGTTTTTT. Translation: CAWSVVAGGGELFF.

The CDR3 here is CASSFRQNTEAFF. The DNA of the CDR3 is TGCGCCAGCAGCTTTCGGCAGAACACTGAAGCTTTCTTT. V gene TRBV5-1 combines with J gene TRBJ1-1; D unresolved. Per germline, CDR1 SGHRS and CDR2 YFSETQ. Trimming removed 2 bases from V and 1 base from J, with 6 bases in between. The CDR3 covers 13 residues.

CDR3 loop: CASSVEQGRGYTF. In DNA form, the CDR3 reads TGCGCCAGCAGTGTGGAGCAGGGTCGCGGCTACACCTTC. The chain combines TRBV10-2 with TRBJ1-2, with a possible D match to TRBD1 (5 bases). Germline V gene lookup returns CDR1 WSHSY and CDR2 SAAADI. Trimming pared 4 bases from V and 8 bases from J, leaving 14 bases between. This CDR3 spans 13 amino acids.

The chain has TRBV7-2 and TRBJ2-5; TRBD2 agrees at 8 bases. The germline V gene has CDR1 SGHTA and CDR2 FQGNSA. CDR3 length: 15 amino acids. Losses at the gene ends were 2 bases for V and 5 bases for J; bases not matched to a gene: 7. CDR3 sequence: CASSLNVASGETQYF. Here the CDR3 DNA reads TGTGCCAGCAGCTTAAACGTGGCTAGCGGGGAGACCCAGTACTTC.

This clone was counted a single time. A read error may produce the germline difference seen at one junction end. The chain carries TRBV7-7 and TRBJ2-5; TRBD1 matches at 8 bases. This CDR3 comprises 14 residues. Germline V gene sequence: CDR1 SSHAT, CDR2 FNYEAQ (reference sequence). The CDR3 DNA reads TGTGCTAGCAGCTTAGGGCAGGGGGCTGAGACCCAGTACTTC. As protein: CASSLGQGAETQYF.

V gene TRBV6-1 combines with J gene TRBJ2-3, with D uncertain. Looked up from germline, CDR1 is MNHNS and CDR2 is SASEGT. There are 11 residues in the CDR3. Trimming left V 10 bases short and J 3 bases short, with 8 bases between. CDR3 coding DNA: TGTGCCACTCGGAGAACAGATACGCAGTATTTT. This translates into CATRRTDTQYF.

This clone is termed medium-sized. The genes are TRBV5-1 and TRBJ1-2; 9 nucleotides match TRBD1. The CDR3 runs 15 residues. Germline CDR1 and CDR2: SGHRS and YFSETQ. The V gene end was trimmed by 4 bases and the J gene end by 4 bases; junction bases not matched to a gene: 8. The CDR3 sequence: CASSPGQGLSYGYTF. The CDR3, as DNA: TGCGCCAGCAGCCCAGGACAGGGGTTGTCCTATGGCTACACCTTC.